The present T cell receptor (beta chain) was sequenced within a study of cytomegalovirus exposure and HLA in healthy donors. This CDR3 comprises 16 residues. The V segment lost 5 bases and the J segment 3 bases; nucleotides outside the gene matches: 13. Per the germline V gene, CDR1 is GTSNPN and CDR2 is SVGIG (reference sequence). The PCR ran on 60 Vbeta and 13 Jbeta primers. Sequenced by immunoSEQ multiplex PCR; TCRdb stores in-frame clones only, minus some. The repertoire holds 140,000 to 150,000 clones, with about 76% as singletons. V usage is TRBV30 and J usage is TRBJ1-3, with 7 bases aligning to TRBD1. Sequenced: PBMCs. The TCR comes from a male donor in good health and CMV-seronegative. The CDR3 region has the DNA TGTGCCTGGTGGCGAGACAGGGCGGCGCGTGGAAACACCATATATTTT. It yields the protein CAWWRDRAARGNTIYF.